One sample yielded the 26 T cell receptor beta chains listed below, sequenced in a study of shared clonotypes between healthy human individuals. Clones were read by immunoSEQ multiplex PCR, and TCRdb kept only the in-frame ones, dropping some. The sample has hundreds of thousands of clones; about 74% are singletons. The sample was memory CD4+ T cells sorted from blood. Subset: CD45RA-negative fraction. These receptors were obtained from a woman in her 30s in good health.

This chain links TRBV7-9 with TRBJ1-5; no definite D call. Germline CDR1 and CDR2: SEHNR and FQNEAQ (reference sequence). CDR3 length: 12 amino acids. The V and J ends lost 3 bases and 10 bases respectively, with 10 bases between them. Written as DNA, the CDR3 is TGTGCCAGCAGCTTGGCCGACTTTCCCCAGCATTTT. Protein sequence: CASSLADFPQHF.

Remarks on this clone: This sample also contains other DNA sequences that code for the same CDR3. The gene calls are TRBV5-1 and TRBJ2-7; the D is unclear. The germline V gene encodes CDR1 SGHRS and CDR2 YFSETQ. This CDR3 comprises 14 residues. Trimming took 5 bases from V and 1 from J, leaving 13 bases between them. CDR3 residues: CASRSRLGSYEQYF. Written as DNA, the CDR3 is TGCGCCAGCAGATCCAGGTTAGGGTCCTACGAGCAGTACTTC.

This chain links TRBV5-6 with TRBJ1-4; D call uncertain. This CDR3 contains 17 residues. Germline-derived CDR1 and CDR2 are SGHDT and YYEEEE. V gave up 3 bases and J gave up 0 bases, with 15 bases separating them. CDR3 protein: CASSSYGGEPTNEKLFF. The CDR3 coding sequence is TGTGCCAGCAGCTCCTACGGCGGTGAACCAACTAATGAAAAACTGTTTTTT.

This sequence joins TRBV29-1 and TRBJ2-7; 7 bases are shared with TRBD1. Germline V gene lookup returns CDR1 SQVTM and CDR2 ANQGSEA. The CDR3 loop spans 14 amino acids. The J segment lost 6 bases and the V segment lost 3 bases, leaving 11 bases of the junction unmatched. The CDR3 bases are TGCAGCGTTGACGTAAGACAGGGCTCTAGCGAGCAGTACTTC. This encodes CSVDVRQGSSEQYF.

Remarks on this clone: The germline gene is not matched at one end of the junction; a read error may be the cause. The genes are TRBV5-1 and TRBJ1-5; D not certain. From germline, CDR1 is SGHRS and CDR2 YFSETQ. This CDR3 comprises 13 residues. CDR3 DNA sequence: TGCGCCAGCAGCTTGGGAGGGAATCGGCCCCAGCATTTT. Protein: CASSLGGNRPQHF. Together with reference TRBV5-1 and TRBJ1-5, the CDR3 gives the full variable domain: KAGVTQTPRYLIKTRGQQVTLSCSPISGHRSVSWYQQTPGQGLQFLFEYFSETQRNKGNFPGRFSGRQFSNSRSEMNVSTLELGDSALYLCASSLGGNRPQHFGDGTRLSIL.

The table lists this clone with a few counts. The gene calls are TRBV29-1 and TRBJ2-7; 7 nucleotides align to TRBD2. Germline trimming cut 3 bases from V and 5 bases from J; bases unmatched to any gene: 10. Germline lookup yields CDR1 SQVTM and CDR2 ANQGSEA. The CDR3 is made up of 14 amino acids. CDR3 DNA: TGCAGCGTTGATCTTGCCGGGAGGTTCAACGAGCAGTACTTC. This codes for CSVDLAGRFNEQYF.

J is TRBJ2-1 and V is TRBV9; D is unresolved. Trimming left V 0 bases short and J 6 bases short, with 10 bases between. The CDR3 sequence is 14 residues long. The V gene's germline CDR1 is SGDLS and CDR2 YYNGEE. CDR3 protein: CASSVEPSGNEQFF. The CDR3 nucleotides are TGTGCCAGCAGCGTAGAACCCAGTGGCAATGAGCAGTTCTTC.

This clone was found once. The CDR3 reads CASSVTRILSYEQYF. Written as DNA, the CDR3 is TGTGCCAGCAGCGTCACAAGGATTCTCTCCTACGAGCAGTACTTC. The chain combines TRBV7-8 with TRBJ2-7, with no clear D. This CDR3 has 15 amino acids. Trimming removed 5 bases at V and 0 bases at J, with 14 bases between. CDR1 and CDR2 (germline): SGHVS, FQNEAQ.

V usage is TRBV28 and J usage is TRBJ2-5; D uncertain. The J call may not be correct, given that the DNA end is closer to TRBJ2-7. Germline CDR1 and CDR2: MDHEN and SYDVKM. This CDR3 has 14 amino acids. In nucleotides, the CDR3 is TGTGCCAGCAGTTTATGGGCACCCACGCGCGAGCAGTACTTC. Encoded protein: CASSLWAPTREQYF.

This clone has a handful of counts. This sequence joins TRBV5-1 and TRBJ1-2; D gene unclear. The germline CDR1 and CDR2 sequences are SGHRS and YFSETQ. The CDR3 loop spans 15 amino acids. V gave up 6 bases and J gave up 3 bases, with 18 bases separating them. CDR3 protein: CASTQNGLPDYGYTF. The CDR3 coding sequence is TGCGCCAGCACCCAAAACGGGTTACCGGACTATGGCTACACCTTC.

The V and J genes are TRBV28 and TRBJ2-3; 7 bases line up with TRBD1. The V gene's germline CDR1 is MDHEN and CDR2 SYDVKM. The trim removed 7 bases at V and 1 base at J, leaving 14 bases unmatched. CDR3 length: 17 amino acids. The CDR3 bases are TGTGCCAGCATTCAACATCCCGGAGGACAGGGCACAGATACGCAGTATTTT. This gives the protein CASIQHPGGQGTDTQYF.

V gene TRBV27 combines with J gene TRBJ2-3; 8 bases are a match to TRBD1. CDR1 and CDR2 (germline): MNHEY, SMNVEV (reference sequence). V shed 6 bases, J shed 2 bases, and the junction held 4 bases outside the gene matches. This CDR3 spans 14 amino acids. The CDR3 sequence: CASSSGGITDTQYF. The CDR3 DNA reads TGTGCCAGCAGCTCAGGGGGCATCACAGATACGCAGTATTTT.

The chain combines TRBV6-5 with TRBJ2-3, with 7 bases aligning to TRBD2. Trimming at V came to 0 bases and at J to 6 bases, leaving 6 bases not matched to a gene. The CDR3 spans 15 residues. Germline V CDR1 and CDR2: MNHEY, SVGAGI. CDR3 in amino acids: CASSYSRPGRDTQYF. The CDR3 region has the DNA TGTGCCAGCAGTTACTCGCGTCCCGGGAGGGATACGCAGTATTTT.

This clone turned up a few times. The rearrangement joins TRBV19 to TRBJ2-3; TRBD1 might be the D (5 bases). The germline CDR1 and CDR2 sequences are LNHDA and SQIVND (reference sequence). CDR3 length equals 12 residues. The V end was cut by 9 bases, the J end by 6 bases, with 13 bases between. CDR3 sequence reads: CASAGPGDTQYF. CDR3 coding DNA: TGTGCCAGCGCTGGGCCAGGGGATACGCAGTATTTT. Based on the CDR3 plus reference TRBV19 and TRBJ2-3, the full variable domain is DGGITQSPKYLFRKEGQNVTLSCEQNLNHDAMYWYRQDPGQGLRLIYYSQIVNDFQKGDIAEGYSVSREKKESFPLTVTSAQKNPTAFYLCASAGPGDTQYFGPGTRLTVL.

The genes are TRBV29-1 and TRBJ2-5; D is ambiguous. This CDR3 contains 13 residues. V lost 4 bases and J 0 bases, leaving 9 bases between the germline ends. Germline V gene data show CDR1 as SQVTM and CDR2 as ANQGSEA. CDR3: CSVVGWYQETQYF. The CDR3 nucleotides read TGCAGCGTTGTAGGGTGGTACCAAGAGACCCAGTACTTC.

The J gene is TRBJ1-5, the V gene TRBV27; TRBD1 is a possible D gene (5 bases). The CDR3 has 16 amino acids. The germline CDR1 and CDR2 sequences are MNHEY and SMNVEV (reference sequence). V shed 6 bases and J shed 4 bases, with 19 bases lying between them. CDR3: CASSKGPGDLNQPQHF. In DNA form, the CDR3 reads TGTGCCAGCAGCAAGGGGCCGGGGGATTTAAATCAGCCCCAGCATTTT.

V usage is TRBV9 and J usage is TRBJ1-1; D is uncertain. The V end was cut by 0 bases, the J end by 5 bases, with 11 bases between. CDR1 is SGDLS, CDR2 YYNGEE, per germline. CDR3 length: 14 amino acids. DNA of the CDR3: TGTGCCAGCAGCGTAGTGGTGGGGAGAACTGAAGCTTTCTTT. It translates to CASSVVVGRTEAFF.

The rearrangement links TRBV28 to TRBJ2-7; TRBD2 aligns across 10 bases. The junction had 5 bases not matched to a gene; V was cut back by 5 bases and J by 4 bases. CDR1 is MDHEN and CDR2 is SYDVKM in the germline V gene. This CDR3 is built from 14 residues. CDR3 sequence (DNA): TGTGCCAGCAGTGCGCCGGGACTAGCGTACGAGCAGTACTTC. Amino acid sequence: CASSAPGLAYEQYF.

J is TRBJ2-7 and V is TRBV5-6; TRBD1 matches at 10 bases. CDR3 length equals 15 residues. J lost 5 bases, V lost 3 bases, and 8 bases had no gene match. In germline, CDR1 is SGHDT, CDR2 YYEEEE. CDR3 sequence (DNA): TGTGCCAGCAGCTCGGGACAGGGGAAGTACGACGAGCAGTACTTC. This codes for CASSSGQGKYDEQYF.

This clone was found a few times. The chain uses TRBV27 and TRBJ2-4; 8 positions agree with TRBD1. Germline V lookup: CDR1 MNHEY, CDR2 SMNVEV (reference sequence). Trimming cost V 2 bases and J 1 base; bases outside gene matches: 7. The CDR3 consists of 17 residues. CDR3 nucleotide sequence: TGTGCCAGCAGTTTACCGGACAGGGTTTGGGCCAAAAACATTCAGTACTTC. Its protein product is CASSLPDRVWAKNIQYF.

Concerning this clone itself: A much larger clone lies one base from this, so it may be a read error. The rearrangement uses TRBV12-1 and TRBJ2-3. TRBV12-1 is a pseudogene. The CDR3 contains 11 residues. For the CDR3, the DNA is TGTGCCAGCAGCTCCACAGATACGCAGTATTTT. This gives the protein CASSSTDTQYF.

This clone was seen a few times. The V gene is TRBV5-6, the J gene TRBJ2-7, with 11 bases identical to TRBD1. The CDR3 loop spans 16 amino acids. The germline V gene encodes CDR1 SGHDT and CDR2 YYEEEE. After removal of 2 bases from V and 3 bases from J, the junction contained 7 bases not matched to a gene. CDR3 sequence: CASSFARDRGYYEQYF. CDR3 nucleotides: TGTGCCAGCAGCTTTGCCCGGGACAGGGGGTACTACGAGCAGTACTTC.

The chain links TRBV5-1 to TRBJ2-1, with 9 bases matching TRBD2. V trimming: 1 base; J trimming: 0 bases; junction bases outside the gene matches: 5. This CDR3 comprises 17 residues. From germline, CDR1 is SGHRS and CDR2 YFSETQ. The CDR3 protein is CASSLFLAGSSYNEQFF. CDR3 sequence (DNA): TGCGCCAGCAGCTTGTTCCTAGCGGGGAGCTCCTACAATGAGCAGTTCTTC.

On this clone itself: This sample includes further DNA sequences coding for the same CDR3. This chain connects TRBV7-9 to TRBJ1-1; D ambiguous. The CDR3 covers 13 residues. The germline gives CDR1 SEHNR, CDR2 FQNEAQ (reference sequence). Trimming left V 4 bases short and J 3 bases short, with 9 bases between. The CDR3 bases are TGTGCCAGCAGCTCCGAGGGTTACACTGAAGCTTTCTTT. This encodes CASSSEGYTEAFF.

The DNA for the CDR3 is TGTGCCAGCAGCTTTGGCAGGACCTACGAGCAGTACTTC. Its translation is CASSFGRTYEQYF. This chain links TRBV5-4 with TRBJ2-7; D not resolved. Germline V lookup: CDR1 SGHNT, CDR2 YYREEE (reference sequence). The CDR3 contains 13 residues. Trimming shortened V by 2 bases and J by 2 bases, and 8 bases separated the two germline ends.

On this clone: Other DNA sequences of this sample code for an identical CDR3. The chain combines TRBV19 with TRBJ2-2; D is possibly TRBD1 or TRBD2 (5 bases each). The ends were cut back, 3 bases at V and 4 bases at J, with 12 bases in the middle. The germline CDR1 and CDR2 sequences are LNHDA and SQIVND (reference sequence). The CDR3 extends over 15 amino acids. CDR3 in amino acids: CASSIEGLVTGELFF. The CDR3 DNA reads TGTGCCAGTAGTATCGAGGGGCTGGTCACCGGGGAGCTGTTTTTT.